These 12 T cell receptor beta chains originate from one sample sequenced in a study of somatic mutations in cytotoxic T cells in rheumatoid arthritis. Generated by immunoSEQ multiplex PCR, the TCRdb table keeps only in-frame clones and is missing some. The data contain some 20,000 clones, around 83% of them singletons. The sample comprised CD8+ T cells sorted from blood. These receptors all stem from an adult with rheumatoid arthritis.

This clone was observed once. V usage is TRBV6-1 and J usage is TRBJ2-7; no clear D. Trimming took off 0 bases at V and 7 bases at J, with 16 bases between the two ends. This CDR3 has 15 residues. From germline, CDR1 is MNHNS and CDR2 SASEGT. In nucleotides, the CDR3 is TGTGCCAGCAGTGAAGCGGAAGACGGATCTACGGAGCAGTACGTC. The encoded protein is CASSEAEDGSTEQYV.

This clone was observed a handful of times. V is TRBV4-2 and J is TRBJ2-1, with a possible D match to TRBD2 (5 bases). Deletions cut 4 bases from V and 7 bases from J, with 17 bases between. Germline V CDR1 and CDR2: LGHNA, YNFKEQ. This CDR3 region has 15 residues. The CDR3 loop reads CASSPPADPGNEQFF. Written as DNA, the CDR3 is TGTGCCAGCAGCCCTCCAGCGGACCCTGGGAATGAGCAGTTCTTC.

The gene calls are TRBV5-8 and TRBJ1-5; a weak D match, TRBD1 (5 bases). The CDR3 is 14 residues long. The germline V and J ends were trimmed by 4 bases and 10 bases, with 18 bases remaining between them. CDR1 and CDR2 (germline): SGHTS, YDEGEE. Here the CDR3 DNA reads TGTGCCAGCAGCCAGGGACCGGGGTATCTCCCCCAGCATTTT. This translates into CASSQGPGYLPQHF.

The chain links TRBV9 to TRBJ2-5; 10 bases map to TRBD2. J lost 3 bases, V lost 0 bases, and 5 bases had no gene match. Germline loops: CDR1 SGDLS, CDR2 YYNGEE. CDR3 size: 16 residues. CDR3 in DNA: TGTGCCAGCAGCGTAGGCCTAGCGGGAGCTGAAGAGACCCAGTACTTC. The encoded protein is CASSVGLAGAEETQYF.

The chain employs TRBV2 and TRBJ2-3; the match to TRBD2 covers 10 bases. CDR1 and CDR2 (germline): SNHLY, FYNNEI. V lost 6 bases and J lost 7; bases outside the gene matches: 16. This CDR3 has 17 amino acids. CDR3 nucleotide sequence: TGTGCCAGCAGCGGAGCGGGAGGGGATACATCATTCTATACGCAGTATTTT. It yields the protein CASSGAGGDTSFYTQYF. The full variable domain, in which reference TRBV2 and TRBJ2-3 provide the parts outside the CDR3, is EPEVTQTPSHQVTQMGQEVILRCVPISNHLYFYWYRQILGQKVEFLVSFYNNEISEKSEIFDDQFSVERPDGSNFTLKIRSTKLEDSAMYFCASSGAGGDTSFYTQYFGPGTRLTVL.

The chain joins TRBV7-8 to TRBJ2-3; 9 bases agree with TRBD2. The CDR3 runs to 15 residues. Germline V gives CDR1 SGHVS, CDR2 FQNEAQ. V gave up 1 base and J gave up 4 bases; unmatched junction bases: 3. In DNA form, the CDR3 reads TGTGCCAGCAGCTTAGTAGCGGGAGCGGCAGATACGCAGTATTTT. This translates into CASSLVAGAADTQYF. Complete variable domain (other parts from reference TRBV7-8 and TRBJ2-3): GAGVSQSPRYKVAKRGQDVALRCDPISGHVSLFWYQQALGQGPEFLTYFQNEAQLDKSGLPSDRFFAERPEGSVSTLKIQRTQQEDSAVYLCASSLVAGAADTQYFGPGTRLTVL.

The chain couples TRBV29-1 to TRBJ2-1; 9 nucleotides line up with TRBD2. V shed 0 bases, J shed 5 bases, and the junction held 11 bases outside the gene matches. The germline V gene has CDR1 SQVTM and CDR2 ANQGSEA. This CDR3 spans 17 amino acids. Written as DNA, the CDR3 is TGCAGCGTTGAAGATCTTAGCGCGGGAGGGCGGGACAATGAGCAGTTCTTC. It translates to CSVEDLSAGGRDNEQFF.

The rearrangement joins TRBV7-6 to TRBJ2-1, with 8 positions matching TRBD2. CDR3 length: 17 residues. V was pared by 2 bases and J by 4 bases, with 10 bases of the junction left unmatched. CDR1 is SGHVS and CDR2 is FNYEAQ in the germline V gene. The CDR3 here is CASSLRGGTSTYNEQFF. In DNA, the CDR3 is TGTGCCAGCAGCTTAAGGGGGGGGACTAGTACGTACAATGAGCAGTTCTTC.

This clone was counted a few times. The V call is TRBV5-6, the J call TRBJ1-6, with D unclear. Germline V gene lookup returns CDR1 SGHDT and CDR2 YYEEEE. The CDR3 extends over 14 amino acids. Trimming removed 0 bases at V and 11 bases at J, with 12 bases between. The CDR3 loop is CASSLGVGYTPLHF. CDR3 in DNA: TGTGCCAGCAGCTTGGGAGTAGGGTATACACCCCTCCACTTT.

The chain recombines TRBV5-1 with TRBJ2-7; D ambiguous. V lost 0 bases, J lost 4 bases, and 5 bases lay in between. The CDR3 has 12 residues. Germline CDR1 reads SGHRS; CDR2 reads YFSETQ. CDR3 in DNA: TGCGCCAGCAGCTTGGACACATACGAGCAGTACTTC. The encoded protein is CASSLDTYEQYF.

The chain links TRBV7-8 to TRBJ2-7; 10 bases line up with TRBD1. V trimming: 2 bases; J trimming: 2 bases; junction bases outside the gene matches: 3. This CDR3 spans 15 amino acids. Germline CDR1 and CDR2: SGHVS and FQNEAQ. As DNA, the CDR3 is TGTGCCAGCAGCTTACCAGGACAGGGGGCCTACGAGCAGTACTTC. This translates into CASSLPGQGAYEQYF.

The CDR3 nucleotides are TGTGCCAGCAGTGATTTGTCCGGACAGGGTATTAATGAGCAGTTCTTC. Amino acid sequence: CASSDLSGQGINEQFF. The rearrangement links TRBV6-4 to TRBJ2-1; 8 bases align to TRBD1. V gave up 3 bases and J gave up 7 bases; unmatched junction bases: 11. The CDR3 extends over 16 amino acids. CDR1 and CDR2 (germline): MRHNA, SNTAGT.